This record looks at one T cell receptor (beta chain) sequence and its context. Germline V gene lookup returns CDR1 MNHNS and CDR2 SASEGT. V was pared by 0 bases and J by 8 bases, with 7 bases between. The CDR3 has 13 residues. The record originates from a study of Ad26.COV2.S vaccination and SARS-CoV-2 variants. Treatment described: about 20 received Ad26.COV2.S at low or high dose, single or two shots; 5 received placebo; per-sample allocation not given. On day 63 after the first injection, vaccine and placebo recipients gave samples. The table came from immunoSEQ multiplex PCR; TCRdb's copy has only in-frame clones and leaves some out. There are hundreds of thousands of clones in the sample; 89% occur only once, and about 1.5% lies in the top ten.

This chain connects TRBV6-1 to TRBJ1-4; possibly TRBD1 for D (5 bases). The specimen comprised peripheral blood, sampled in a trial of Ad26.COV2.S vaccine versus placebo. This clonotype was sampled from a person between 18 and 65 years old who received the Ad26.COV2.S COVID-19 vaccine or a placebo. The CDR3 protein is CASSEAWTEKLFF. In DNA, the CDR3 is TGTGCCAGCAGTGAAGCTTGGACAGAAAAACTGTTTTTT.